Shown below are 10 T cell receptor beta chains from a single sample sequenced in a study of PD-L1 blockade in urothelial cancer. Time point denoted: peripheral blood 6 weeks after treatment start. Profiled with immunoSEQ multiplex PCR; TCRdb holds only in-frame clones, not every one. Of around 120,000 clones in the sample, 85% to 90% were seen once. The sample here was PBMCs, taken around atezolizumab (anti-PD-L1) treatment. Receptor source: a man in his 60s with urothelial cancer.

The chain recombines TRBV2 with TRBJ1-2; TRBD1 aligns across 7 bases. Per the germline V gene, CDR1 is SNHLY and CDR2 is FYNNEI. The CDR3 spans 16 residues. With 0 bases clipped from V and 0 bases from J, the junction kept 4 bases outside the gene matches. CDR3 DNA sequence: TGTGCCAGCAGTGAAGCCGGGGACAGAGCTAACTATGGCTACACCTTC. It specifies CASSEAGDRANYGYTF. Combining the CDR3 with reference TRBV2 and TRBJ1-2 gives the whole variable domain EPEVTQTPSHQVTQMGQEVILRCVPISNHLYFYWYRQILGQKVEFLVSFYNNEISEKSEIFDDQFSVERPDGSNFTLKIRSTKLEDSAMYFCASSEAGDRANYGYTFGSGTRLTVV.

This CDR3 is CASSVDTKPEAFF. CDR3 DNA sequence: TGTGCCAGCAGTGTGGACACTAAACCTGAAGCTTTCTTT. The chain is built from TRBV2 and TRBJ1-1; a possible D gene is TRBD1 (5 bases). The V gene's germline CDR1 is SNHLY and CDR2 FYNNEI. The V gene lost 4 bases and the J gene lost 6 bases, with 12 bases spanning the gap. The CDR3 spans 13 residues.

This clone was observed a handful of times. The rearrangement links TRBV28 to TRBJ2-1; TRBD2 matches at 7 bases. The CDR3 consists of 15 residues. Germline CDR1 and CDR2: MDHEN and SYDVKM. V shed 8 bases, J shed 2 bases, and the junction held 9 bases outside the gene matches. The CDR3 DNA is TGTGCCAGCGCACAGGTGGGGGGGACCTACAATGAGCAGTTCTTC. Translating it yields CASAQVGGTYNEQFF.

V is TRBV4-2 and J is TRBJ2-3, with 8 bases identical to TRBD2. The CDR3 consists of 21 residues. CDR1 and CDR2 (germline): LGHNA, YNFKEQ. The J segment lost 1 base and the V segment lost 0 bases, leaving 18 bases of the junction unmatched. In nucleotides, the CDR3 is TGTGCCAGCAGCCAAGATCCATGGAGCGTAGGTAGCGGGGTTGGCACAGATACGCAGTATTTT. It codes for CASSQDPWSVGSGVGTDTQYF.

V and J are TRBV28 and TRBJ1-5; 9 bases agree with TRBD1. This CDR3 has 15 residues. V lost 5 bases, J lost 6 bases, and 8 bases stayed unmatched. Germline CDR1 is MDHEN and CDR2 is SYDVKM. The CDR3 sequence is CASSRNTGGRQPQHF. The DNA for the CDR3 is TGTGCCAGCAGTAGGAACACAGGGGGCCGTCAGCCCCAGCATTTT.

The DNA for the CDR3 is TGTGCCAGCAGCCTCCGGGACAGCTCAGATACGCAGTATTTT. It specifies CASSLRDSSDTQYF. This rearrangement joins TRBV5-4 to TRBJ2-3; 7 bases fit TRBD1. CDR3 size: 14 residues. CDR1 and CDR2 (germline): SGHNT, YYREEE (reference sequence). The ends lost 4 bases at V and 4 bases at J; junction bases unmatched: 6.

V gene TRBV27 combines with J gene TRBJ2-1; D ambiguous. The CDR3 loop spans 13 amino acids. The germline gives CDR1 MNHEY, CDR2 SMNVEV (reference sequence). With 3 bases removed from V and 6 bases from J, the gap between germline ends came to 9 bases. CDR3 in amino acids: CASSLSVFNEQFF. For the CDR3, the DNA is TGTGCCAGCAGTTTGTCGGTTTTCAATGAGCAGTTCTTC.

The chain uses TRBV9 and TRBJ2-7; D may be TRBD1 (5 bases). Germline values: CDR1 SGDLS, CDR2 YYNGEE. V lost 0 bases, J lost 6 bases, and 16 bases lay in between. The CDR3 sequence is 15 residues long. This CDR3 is CASSVGFGASSEQYF. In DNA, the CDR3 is TGTGCCAGCAGCGTAGGTTTTGGGGCCTCGAGCGAGCAGTACTTC.

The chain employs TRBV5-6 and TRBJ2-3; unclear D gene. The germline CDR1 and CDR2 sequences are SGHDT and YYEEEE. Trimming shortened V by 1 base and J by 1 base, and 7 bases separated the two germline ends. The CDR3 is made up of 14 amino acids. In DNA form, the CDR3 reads TGTGCCAGCAGCTTGATCCGGGGCACAGATACGCAGTATTTT. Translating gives CASSLIRGTDTQYF.

The CDR3 DNA follows: TGTGCCAGCAGTTACTCCCAAGGGACAGGGAATGGCTACACCTTC. Protein product: CASSYSQGTGNGYTF. The chain combines TRBV6-6 with TRBJ1-2; TRBD1 matches at 9 bases. V lost 0 bases and J lost 6; bases outside the gene matches: 5. Germline loops: CDR1 MNHNY, CDR2 SVGAGI (reference sequence). The CDR3 extends over 15 amino acids.